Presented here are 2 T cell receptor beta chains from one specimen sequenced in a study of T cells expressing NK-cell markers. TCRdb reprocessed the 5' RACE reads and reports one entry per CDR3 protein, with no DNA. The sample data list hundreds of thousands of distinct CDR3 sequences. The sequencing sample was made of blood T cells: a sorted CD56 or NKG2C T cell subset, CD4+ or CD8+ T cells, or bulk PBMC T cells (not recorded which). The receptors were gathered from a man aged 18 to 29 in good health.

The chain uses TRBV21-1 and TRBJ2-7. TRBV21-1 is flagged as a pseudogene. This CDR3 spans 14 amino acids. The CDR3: CASPTDGDSYEQYF.

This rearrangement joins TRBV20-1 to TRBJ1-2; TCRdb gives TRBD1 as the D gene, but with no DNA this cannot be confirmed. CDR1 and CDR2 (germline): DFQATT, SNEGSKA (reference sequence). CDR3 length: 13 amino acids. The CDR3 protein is CSAIRGNNYGYTF.